Below are 20 T cell receptor beta chains sequenced from a single sample in a study of cytomegalovirus exposure and HLA in healthy donors. The PCR ran on 60 Vbeta and 13 Jbeta primers. Repertoires were generated with immunoSEQ multiplex PCR, while TCRdb's copy carries only in-frame clones and drops some. The sample holds about 120,000 clones; around three quarters are singletons and the top ten take approximately 2.5%. The source material was PBMCs. Every receptor here comes from a woman aged 40 to 50 in good health and CMV-seropositive.

The chain has TRBV5-1 and TRBJ2-1, with D maybe TRBD1 (5 bases). The germline CDR1 and CDR2 sequences are SGHRS and YFSETQ. V lost 6 bases, J lost 4 bases, and 14 bases lay in between. CDR3 length: 14 residues. The CDR3 sequence is CASNPQGTYNEQFF. CDR3 DNA sequence: TGCGCCAGCAATCCGCAGGGCACTTACAATGAGCAGTTCTTC.

The chain joins TRBV7-9 to TRBJ2-5; D is unresolved. Germline V gene lookup returns CDR1 SEHNR and CDR2 FQNEAQ (reference sequence). Trimming left V 0 bases short and J 3 bases short, with 8 bases between. CDR3 length: 14 amino acids. The CDR3 region is CASSLARSEETQYF. CDR3 coding DNA: TGTGCCAGCAGCTTAGCCCGGTCCGAAGAGACCCAGTACTTC.

The chain has TRBV21-1 and TRBJ1-3. TRBV21-1 is a pseudogene segment. This CDR3 contains 18 residues. CDR3 nucleotides: TGTGCCAGCAGCTCGAGCGGCCGGGGGGAAAAATCTGGAAACACCATATATTTT. It codes for CASSSSGRGEKSGNTIYF.

The chain recombines TRBV7-9 with TRBJ2-7; D gene ambiguous. Trimming stripped 7 bases from V and 3 bases from J, with 7 bases between. This CDR3 has 11 residues. Germline assignment: CDR1 SEHNR and CDR2 FQNEAQ (reference sequence). This CDR3 is CASTSLYEQYF. The CDR3 DNA reads TGTGCCAGCACCTCCCTCTACGAGCAGTACTTC.

This clone occurred a few times. V is TRBV15 and J is TRBJ2-7; 13 bases fit TRBD2. After removal of 0 bases from V and 4 bases from J, the junction contained 6 bases not matched to a gene. This CDR3 region has 17 residues. CDR1 is LNHNV, CDR2 YYDKDF, per germline (reference sequence). CDR3 region: CATSRDLTSGRGYEQYF. CDR3 coding DNA: TGTGCCACCAGCAGAGATCTCACTAGCGGGAGGGGGTACGAGCAGTACTTC.

This chain joins TRBV28 and TRBJ1-2, with 9 bases matching TRBD1. The V gene's germline CDR1 is MDHEN and CDR2 SYDVKM. The CDR3 consists of 14 residues. The J segment lost 7 bases and the V segment lost 6 bases, leaving 9 bases of the junction unmatched. The CDR3 DNA follows: TGTGCCAGCAGAACCGGGACAGGGTTGGGTGGCTACACCTTC. It specifies CASRTGTGLGGYTF.

The chain has TRBV7-8 and TRBJ2-1; 8 nucleotides match TRBD2. Germline assignment: CDR1 SGHVS and CDR2 FQNEAQ. CDR3 length: 17 residues. J lost 8 bases, V lost 5 bases, and 17 bases had no gene match. Written as DNA, the CDR3 is TGTGCCAGCAGCGCCCGTTTCTCGAGCGGGGGAATGGATGAGCAGTTCTTC. It specifies CASSARFSSGGMDEQFF.

This chain connects TRBV19 to TRBJ1-4, with D unresolved. The CDR3 has 13 amino acids. The V end lost 8 bases, the J end lost 5 bases, and 12 bases lay between the germline ends. CDR1 is LNHDA and CDR2 is SQIVND in the germline V gene (reference sequence). The CDR3 region has the DNA TGTGCCAGTGAGGGCGGCGCAAATGAAAAACTGTTTTTT. Protein sequence: CASEGGANEKLFF.

This clone turned up a few times. This sequence joins TRBV6-5 and TRBJ2-7; D perhaps matches TRBD1 (5 bases). Between the trimmed V and J ends, which lost 5 bases and 3 bases, there was a span of 17 bases. The CDR3 extends over 15 amino acids. CDR1 and CDR2 (germline): MNHEY, SVGAGI. The CDR3 DNA sequence: TGTGCCAGCAGTCGGACAACCCAAGGTGGCTACGAGCAGTACTTC. Its translation: CASSRTTQGGYEQYF.

The genes are TRBV10-3 and TRBJ2-7; unclear D gene. V gave up 2 bases and J gave up 4 bases, with 9 bases separating them. The CDR3 is 13 amino acids. Germline loops: CDR1 ENHRY, CDR2 SYGVKD. CDR3 nucleotides: TGTGCCATCAGTGAGGGCCTCGGGTACGAGCAGTACTTC. Translated, it gives CAISEGLGYEQYF.

V usage is TRBV2 and J usage is TRBJ1-1; D may be TRBD1 (5 bases). V was cut by 1 base and J by 5 bases, with 14 bases left in between. The CDR3 is made up of 15 amino acids. CDR1 and CDR2 from the germline V gene are SNHLY and FYNNEI. CDR3 nucleotide sequence: TGTGCCAGCAGTGAAGGACTTTGGGGGGGGACTGAAGCTTTCTTT. Translated: CASSEGLWGGTEAFF.

This chain connects TRBV9 to TRBJ2-7, with D possibly TRBD2 on 7 matching bases. V was pared by 4 bases and J by 3 bases, with 14 bases between. Germline CDR1 SGDLS, CDR2 YYNGEE. The CDR3 length is 14 residues. CDR3 in DNA: TGTGCCAGCAGCCTAGGGGGGGAGGGCTACGAGCAGTACTTC. Translating gives CASSLGGEGYEQYF.

The V call is TRBV6-4, the J call TRBJ2-3; 10 nucleotides line up with TRBD2. The CDR3 has 15 residues. Germline V lookup: CDR1 MRHNA, CDR2 SNTAGT. The V segment lost 3 bases and the J segment 6 bases; nucleotides outside the gene matches: 6. CDR3: CASSELAGGADTQYF. CDR3 bases: TGTGCCAGCAGTGAGTTAGCGGGAGGAGCGGATACGCAGTATTTT.

The chain employs TRBV9 and TRBJ2-5; 8 bases line up with TRBD2. The CDR3 loop spans 14 amino acids. The V gene's germline CDR1 is SGDLS and CDR2 YYNGEE. V shed 4 bases and J 5 bases; nucleotides not matched to a gene: 7. CDR3 sequence (DNA): TGTGCCAGCAGCCCGCGGGGGGATGCGGAGACCCAGTACTTC. Amino acids: CASSPRGDAETQYF.

The chain employs TRBV27 and TRBJ2-7; 10 bases match TRBD1. The CDR3 totals 16 residues. Trimming took 2 bases from V and 5 from J; bases not matched to a gene: 9. Germline lookup yields CDR1 MNHEY and CDR2 SMNVEV (reference sequence). CDR3 in amino acids: CASSLVGTGVIDEQYF. The DNA of the CDR3 is TGTGCCAGCAGTTTAGTTGGGACAGGGGTTATTGACGAGCAGTACTTC.

V usage is TRBV29-1 and J usage is TRBJ2-1; TRBD1 might be the D (5 bases). Trimming took 2 bases from V and 0 from J, leaving 8 bases between them. The CDR3 spans 14 residues. Germline V gene sequence: CDR1 SQVTM, CDR2 ANQGSEA. CDR3 in amino acids: CSVEKGFSYNEQFF. In DNA form, the CDR3 reads TGCAGCGTTGAAAAGGGGTTCTCCTACAATGAGCAGTTCTTC.

The chain couples TRBV11-2 to TRBJ1-1, with D perhaps matching TRBD1 (5 bases). CDR3 length: 13 residues. Trimming shortened V by 2 bases and J by 6 bases, and 10 bases separated the two germline ends. The germline gives CDR1 SGHAT, CDR2 FQNNGV. CDR3 sequence (DNA): TGTGCCAGCAGCTTAAGCGCGGGGCCTGAAGCTTTCTTT. Residues: CASSLSAGPEAFF.

The CDR3 DNA is TGCGCCAGCAGCTGGGCCGCCGACCCGAACTATGGCTACACCTTC. Amino acid sequence: CASSWAADPNYGYTF. V gene TRBV5-1 combines with J gene TRBJ1-2, with D unresolved. V lost 3 bases to trimming and J lost 2 bases, with 14 bases between them. The CDR3 spans 15 residues. CDR1 is SGHRS, CDR2 YFSETQ, per germline. Together with reference TRBV5-1 and TRBJ1-2, the CDR3 gives the full variable domain: KAGVTQTPRYLIKTRGQQVTLSCSPISGHRSVSWYQQTPGQGLQFLFEYFSETQRNKGNFPGRFSGRQFSNSRSEMNVSTLELGDSALYLCASSWAADPNYGYTFGSGTRLTVV.

This clone was seen only a few times. The chain carries TRBV7-2 and TRBJ1-2, with D hard to call. CDR3 length: 15 residues. V was trimmed by 1 base and J by 0 bases, leaving 9 bases between them. Germline-derived CDR1 and CDR2 are SGHTA and FQGNSA. The CDR3 DNA follows: TGTGCCAGCAGCTTAGGTCAAGGAGCTAACTATGGCTACACCTTC. As protein: CASSLGQGANYGYTF.

The CDR3 protein is CATSRGEQGGTNEKLFF. The CDR3 region has the DNA TGTGCCACCAGCAGAGGTGAACAGGGGGGTACTAATGAAAAACTGTTTTTT. The genes are TRBV15 and TRBJ1-4, with 8 bases fitting TRBD1. The CDR3 extends over 17 amino acids. V was clipped by 1 base and J by 2 bases; unmatched bases: 6. Germline V CDR1 and CDR2: LNHNV, YYDKDF (reference sequence).